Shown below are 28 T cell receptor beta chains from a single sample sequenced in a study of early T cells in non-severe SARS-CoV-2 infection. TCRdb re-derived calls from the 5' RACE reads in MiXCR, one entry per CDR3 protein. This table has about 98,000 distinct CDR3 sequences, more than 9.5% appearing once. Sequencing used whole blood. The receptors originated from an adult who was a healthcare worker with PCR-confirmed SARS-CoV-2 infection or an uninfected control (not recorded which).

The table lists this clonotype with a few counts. The chain's CDR3 is CAWSPATHYGYTF. The CDR3 nucleotides are TGTGCCTGGAGCCCCGCCACGCACTATGGCTACACCTTC. The chain uses TRBV30 and TRBJ1-2; D is unclear. In germline, CDR1 is GTSNPN, CDR2 SVGIG (reference sequence). This CDR3 is built from 13 residues. Deletions cut 3 bases from V and 3 bases from J, with 11 bases between.

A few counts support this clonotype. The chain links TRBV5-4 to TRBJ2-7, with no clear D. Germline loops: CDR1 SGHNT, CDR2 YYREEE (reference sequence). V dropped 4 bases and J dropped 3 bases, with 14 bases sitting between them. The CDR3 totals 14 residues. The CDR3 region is CASSTGTDGYEQYF. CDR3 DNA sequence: TGTGCCAGCAGCACGGGCACCGACGGCTACGAGCAGTACTTC.

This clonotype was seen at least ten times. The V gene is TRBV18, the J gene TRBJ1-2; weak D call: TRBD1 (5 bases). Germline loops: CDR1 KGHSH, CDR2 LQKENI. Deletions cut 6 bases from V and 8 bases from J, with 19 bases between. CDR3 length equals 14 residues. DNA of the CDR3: TGTGCCAGCTCGCCAACCTTTCCGGGGGGAGGCTACACCTTC. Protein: CASSPTFPGGGYTF. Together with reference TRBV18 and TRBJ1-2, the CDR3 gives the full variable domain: NAGVMQNPRHLVRRRGQEARLRCSPMKGHSHVYWYRQLPEEGLKFMVYLQKENIIDESGMPKERFSAEFPKEGPSILRIQQVVRGDSAAYFCASSPTFPGGGYTFGSGTRLTVV.

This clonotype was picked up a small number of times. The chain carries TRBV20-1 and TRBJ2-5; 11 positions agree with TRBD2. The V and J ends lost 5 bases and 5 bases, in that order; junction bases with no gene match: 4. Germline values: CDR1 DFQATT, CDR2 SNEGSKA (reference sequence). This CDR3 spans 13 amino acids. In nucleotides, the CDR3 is TGCAGTGCTGTAGCGGGGGGGCAGGAGACCCAGTACTTC. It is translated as CSAVAGGQETQYF.

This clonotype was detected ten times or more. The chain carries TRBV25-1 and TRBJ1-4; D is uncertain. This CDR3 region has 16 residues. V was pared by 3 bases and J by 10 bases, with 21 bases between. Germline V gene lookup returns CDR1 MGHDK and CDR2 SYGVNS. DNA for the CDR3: TGTGCCAGCAGTGATCCCTCGGACGGTCTCTCGGGAAAACTGTTTTTT. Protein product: CASSDPSDGLSGKLFF.

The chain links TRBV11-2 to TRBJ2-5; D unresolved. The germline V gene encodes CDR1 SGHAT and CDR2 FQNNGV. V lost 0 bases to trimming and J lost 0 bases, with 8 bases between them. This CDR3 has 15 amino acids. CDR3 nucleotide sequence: TGTGCCAGCAGCTTAGATCCCAGTTACCAAGAGACCCAGTACTTC. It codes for CASSLDPSYQETQYF.

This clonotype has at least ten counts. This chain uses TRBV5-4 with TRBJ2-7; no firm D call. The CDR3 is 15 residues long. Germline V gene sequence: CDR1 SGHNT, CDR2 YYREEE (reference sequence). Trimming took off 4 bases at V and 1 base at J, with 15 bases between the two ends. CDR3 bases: TGTGCCAGCAGCCCCGATCCGGGCGGATCCTACGAGCAGTACTTC. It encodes CASSPDPGGSYEQYF.

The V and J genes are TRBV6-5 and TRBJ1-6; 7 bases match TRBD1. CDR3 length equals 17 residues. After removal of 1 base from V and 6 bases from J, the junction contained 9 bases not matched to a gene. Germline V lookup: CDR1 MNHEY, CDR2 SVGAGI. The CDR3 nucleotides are TGTGCCAGCAGTTACTTTGACAGGGCTTCGCGTAATTCACCCCTCCACTTT. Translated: CASSYFDRASRNSPLHF.

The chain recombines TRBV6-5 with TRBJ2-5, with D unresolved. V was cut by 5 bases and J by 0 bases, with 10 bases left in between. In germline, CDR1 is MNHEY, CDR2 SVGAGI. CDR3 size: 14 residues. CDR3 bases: TGTGCCAGCAGTCCCCGAACTGACCAAGAGACCCAGTACTTC. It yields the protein CASSPRTDQETQYF.

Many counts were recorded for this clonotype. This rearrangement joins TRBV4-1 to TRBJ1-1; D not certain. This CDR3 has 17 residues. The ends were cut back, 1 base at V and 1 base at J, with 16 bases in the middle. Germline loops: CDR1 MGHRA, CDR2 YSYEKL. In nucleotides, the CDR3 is TGCGCCAGCAGCCAAGGACCCCCCAAACCATCGAACACTGAAGCTTTCTTT. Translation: CASSQGPPKPSNTEAFF.

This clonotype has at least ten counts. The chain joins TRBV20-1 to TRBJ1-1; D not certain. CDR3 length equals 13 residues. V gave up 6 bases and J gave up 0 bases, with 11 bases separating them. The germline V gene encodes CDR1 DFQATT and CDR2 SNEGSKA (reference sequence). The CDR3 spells CSAPFNVNTEAFF. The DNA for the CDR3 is TGCAGTGCCCCGTTTAATGTGAACACTGAAGCTTTCTTT.

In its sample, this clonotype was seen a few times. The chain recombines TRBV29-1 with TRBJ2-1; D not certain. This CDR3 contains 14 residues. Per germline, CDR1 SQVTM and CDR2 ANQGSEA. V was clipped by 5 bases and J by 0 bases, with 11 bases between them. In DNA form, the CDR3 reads TGCAGCGTTATTACGCCCCTCTCCTACAATGAGCAGTTCTTC. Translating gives CSVITPLSYNEQFF.

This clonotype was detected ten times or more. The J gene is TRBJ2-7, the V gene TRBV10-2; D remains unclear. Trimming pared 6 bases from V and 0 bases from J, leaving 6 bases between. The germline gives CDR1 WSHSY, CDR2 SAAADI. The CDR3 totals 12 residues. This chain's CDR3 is CASSGSSYEQYF. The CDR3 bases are TGCGCCAGCAGCGGAAGCTCCTACGAGCAGTACTTC.

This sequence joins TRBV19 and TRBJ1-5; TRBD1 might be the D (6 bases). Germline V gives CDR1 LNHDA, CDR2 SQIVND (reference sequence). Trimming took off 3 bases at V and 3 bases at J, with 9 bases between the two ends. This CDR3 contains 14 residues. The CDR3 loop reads CASSINRVNQPQHF. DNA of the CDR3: TGTGCCAGTAGTATCAACAGGGTCAATCAGCCCCAGCATTTT. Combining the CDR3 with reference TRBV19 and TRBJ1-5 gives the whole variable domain DGGITQSPKYLFRKEGQNVTLSCEQNLNHDAMYWYRQDPGQGLRLIYYSQIVNDFQKGDIAEGYSVSREKKESFPLTVTSAQKNPTAFYLCASSINRVNQPQHFGDGTRLSIL.

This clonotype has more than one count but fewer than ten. This chain's CDR3 is CASSARLAAPYEQYF. The CDR3 DNA reads TGTGCCAGCAGTGCGCGGCTAGCGGCCCCCTACGAGCAGTACTTC. The chain has TRBV12-3 or TRBV12-4 and TRBJ2-7, with 7 nucleotides matching TRBD2. V lost 5 bases, J lost 2 bases, and 9 bases stayed unmatched. This CDR3 has 15 residues.

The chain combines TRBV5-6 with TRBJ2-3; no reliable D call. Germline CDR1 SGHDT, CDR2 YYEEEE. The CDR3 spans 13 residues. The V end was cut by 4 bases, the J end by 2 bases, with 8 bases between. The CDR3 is CASSLSFTDTQYF. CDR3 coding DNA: TGTGCCAGCAGCCTGTCCTTCACAGATACGCAGTATTTT.

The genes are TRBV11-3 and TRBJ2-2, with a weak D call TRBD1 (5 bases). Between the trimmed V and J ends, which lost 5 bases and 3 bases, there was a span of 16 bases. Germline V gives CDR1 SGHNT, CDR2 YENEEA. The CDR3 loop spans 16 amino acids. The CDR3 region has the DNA TGTGCCAGCAGCGCGGACACCCGTCTTCACACCGGGGAGCTGTTTTTT. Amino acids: CASSADTRLHTGELFF.

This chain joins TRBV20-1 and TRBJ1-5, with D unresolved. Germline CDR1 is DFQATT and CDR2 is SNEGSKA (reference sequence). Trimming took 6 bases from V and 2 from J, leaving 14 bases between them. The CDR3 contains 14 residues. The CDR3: CSATDRRGNQPQHF. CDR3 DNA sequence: TGCAGTGCCACAGACCGAAGAGGCAATCAGCCCCAGCATTTT.

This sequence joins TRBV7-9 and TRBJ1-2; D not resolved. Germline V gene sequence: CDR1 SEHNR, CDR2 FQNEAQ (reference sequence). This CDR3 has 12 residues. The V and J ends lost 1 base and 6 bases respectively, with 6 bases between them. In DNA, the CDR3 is TGTGCCAGCAGCTTAGGACGGGATGGCTACACCTTC. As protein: CASSLGRDGYTF.

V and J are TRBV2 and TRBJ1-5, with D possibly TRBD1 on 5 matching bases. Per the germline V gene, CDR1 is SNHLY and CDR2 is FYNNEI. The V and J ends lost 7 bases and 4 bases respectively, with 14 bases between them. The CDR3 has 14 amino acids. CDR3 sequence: CASTILGGNQPQHF. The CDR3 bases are TGTGCCAGCACCATTCTCGGGGGGAATCAGCCCCAGCATTTT.

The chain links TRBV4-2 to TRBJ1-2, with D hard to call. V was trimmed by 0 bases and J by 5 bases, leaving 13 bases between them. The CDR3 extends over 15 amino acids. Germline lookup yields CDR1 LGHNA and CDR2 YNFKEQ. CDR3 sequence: CASSQEVIDGYGYTF. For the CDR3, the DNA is TGTGCCAGCAGCCAAGAGGTGATAGACGGATATGGCTACACCTTC.

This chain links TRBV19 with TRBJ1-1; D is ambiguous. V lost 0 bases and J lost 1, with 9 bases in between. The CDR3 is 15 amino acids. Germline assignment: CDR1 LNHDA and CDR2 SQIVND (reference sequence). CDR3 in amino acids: CASSIDPGRNTEAFF. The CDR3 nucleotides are TGTGCCAGTAGTATAGATCCTGGACGGAACACTGAAGCTTTCTTT. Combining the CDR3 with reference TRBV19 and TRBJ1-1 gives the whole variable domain DGGITQSPKYLFRKEGQNVTLSCEQNLNHDAMYWYRQDPGQGLRLIYYSQIVNDFQKGDIAEGYSVSREKKESFPLTVTSAQKNPTAFYLCASSIDPGRNTEAFFGQGTRLTVV.

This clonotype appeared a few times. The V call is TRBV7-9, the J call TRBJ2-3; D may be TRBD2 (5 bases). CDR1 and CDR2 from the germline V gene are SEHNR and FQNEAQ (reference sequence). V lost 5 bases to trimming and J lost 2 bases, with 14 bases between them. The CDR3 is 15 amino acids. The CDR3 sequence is CASSPRGRATDTQYF. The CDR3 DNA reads TGTGCCAGCAGCCCCCGTGGGCGGGCCACAGATACGCAGTATTTT.

Here the CDR3 reads CASSPDVNYGYTF. The CDR3 DNA reads TGTGCCAGCAGCCCAGACGTTAACTATGGCTACACCTTC. The chain links TRBV14 to TRBJ1-2; D ambiguous. The CDR3 covers 13 residues. V was shortened by 4 bases and J by 1 base, with 7 bases between the two germline ends. The germline gives CDR1 SGHDN, CDR2 FVKESK.

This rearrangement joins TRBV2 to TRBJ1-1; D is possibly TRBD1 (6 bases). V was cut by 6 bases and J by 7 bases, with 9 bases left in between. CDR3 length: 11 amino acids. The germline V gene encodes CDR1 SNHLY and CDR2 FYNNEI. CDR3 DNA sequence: TGTGCCAGCAGCCAGGGGTATGAAGCTTTCTTT. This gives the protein CASSQGYEAFF.

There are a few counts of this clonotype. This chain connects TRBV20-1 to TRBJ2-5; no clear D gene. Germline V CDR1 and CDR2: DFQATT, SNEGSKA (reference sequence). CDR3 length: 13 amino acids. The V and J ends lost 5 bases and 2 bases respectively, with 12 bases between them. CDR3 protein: CSALSSNQETQYF. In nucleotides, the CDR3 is TGCAGTGCTCTCTCGAGTAATCAAGAGACCCAGTACTTC.

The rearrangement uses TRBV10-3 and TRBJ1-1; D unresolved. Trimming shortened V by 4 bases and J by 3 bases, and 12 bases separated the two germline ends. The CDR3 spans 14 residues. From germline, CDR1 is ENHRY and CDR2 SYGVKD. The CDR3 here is CAISGEAPYTEAFF. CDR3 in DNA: TGTGCCATCAGTGGAGAGGCTCCGTACACTGAAGCTTTCTTT.

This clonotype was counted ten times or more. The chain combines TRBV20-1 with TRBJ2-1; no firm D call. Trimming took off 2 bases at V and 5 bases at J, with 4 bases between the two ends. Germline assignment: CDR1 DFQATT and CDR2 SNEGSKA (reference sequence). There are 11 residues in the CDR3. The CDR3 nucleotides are TGCAGTGCTAGACGCAACAATGAGCAGTTCTTC. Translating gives CSARRNNEQFF.